These 16 T cell receptor beta chains share one sample of origin, sequenced in a study of brain metastases from non-small cell lung cancer. Profiling relied on immunoSEQ multiplex PCR, and the TCRdb table lists in-frame clones only, not all of them. The data show about 460 clones, around 90% seen once. Sequenced: primary lung tumor tissue. These TCRs come from a donor aged 40 or over with non-small cell lung cancer.

This chain connects TRBV2 to TRBJ1-1; D is unresolved. V was trimmed by 9 bases and J by 4 bases, leaving 9 bases between them. In germline, CDR1 is SNHLY, CDR2 FYNNEI. This CDR3 has 11 amino acids. The CDR3 protein is CAREVGTEAFF. CDR3 nucleotide sequence: TGTGCCAGGGAGGTTGGCACTGAAGCTTTCTTT.

The V call is TRBV30, the J call TRBJ1-6, with 8 bases identical to TRBD1. Trimming cost V 5 bases and J 7 bases; bases outside gene matches: 7. Germline CDR1 GTSNPN, CDR2 SVGIG (reference sequence). The CDR3 has 14 amino acids. The CDR3 loop is CAWGTQGENSPLHF. DNA of the CDR3: TGTGCCTGGGGTACACAGGGGGAAAATTCACCCCTCCACTTT.

The V and J genes are TRBV6-5 and TRBJ2-7; D gene uncertain. Deletions cut 4 bases from V and 4 bases from J, with 5 bases between. CDR3 length: 11 residues. Germline V gene sequence: CDR1 MNHEY, CDR2 SVGAGI. The CDR3 DNA sequence: TGTGCCAGCAGTTCCTATTACGAGCAGTACTTC. This codes for CASSSYYEQYF.

The chain couples TRBV7-3 to TRBJ1-1, with D uncertain. From germline, CDR1 is SGHTA and CDR2 FQGTGA. The CDR3 has 13 amino acids. Trimming stripped 2 bases from V and 5 bases from J, with 9 bases between. The CDR3 reads CASSLVSGTEAFF. The CDR3 DNA follows: TGTGCCAGCAGCTTAGTCTCGGGGACTGAAGCTTTCTTT.

The chain is built from TRBV4-2 and TRBJ1-5, with a possible D match to TRBD1 (5 bases). The CDR3 has 16 residues. Germline loops: CDR1 LGHNA, CDR2 YNFKEQ. V lost 4 bases and J 0 bases, leaving 13 bases between the germline ends. The chain's CDR3 is CASSPEGGDSNQPQHF. CDR3 in DNA: TGTGCCAGCAGCCCCGAGGGAGGGGATAGCAATCAGCCCCAGCATTTT.

The rearrangement links TRBV2 to TRBJ2-7; D remains ambiguous. CDR3 length: 10 amino acids. From germline, CDR1 is SNHLY and CDR2 FYNNEI. V lost 3 bases, J lost 3 bases, and 0 bases lay in between. CDR3 sequence reads: CASSDYEQYF. The CDR3, as DNA: TGTGCCAGCAGTGACTACGAGCAGTACTTC.

The chain has TRBV30 and TRBJ1-6, with D possibly being TRBD1 (6 bases). From germline, CDR1 is GTSNPN and CDR2 SVGIG (reference sequence). The CDR3 extends over 13 amino acids. Trimming shortened V by 0 bases and J by 10 bases, and 10 bases separated the two germline ends. The CDR3 coding sequence is TGTGCCTGGAGTGTACAGGGCGAATCACCCCTCCACTTT. Protein: CAWSVQGESPLHF.

This chain joins TRBV30 and TRBJ1-2; D might be TRBD1 (6 bases). The CDR3 has 12 amino acids. The germline V gene encodes CDR1 GTSNPN and CDR2 SVGIG (reference sequence). The germline V and J ends were trimmed by 2 bases and 7 bases, with 11 bases remaining between them. The CDR3 DNA reads as TGTGCCTGGAGTATGGGGGCGTCTGGCTACACCTTC. Translating gives CAWSMGASGYTF.

This clone was counted a few times. The chain combines TRBV4-1 with TRBJ2-1; D gene ambiguous. Trimming cost V 10 bases and J 10 bases, with 23 bases left between them. Germline assignment: CDR1 MGHRA and CDR2 YSYEKL. CDR3 length: 14 amino acids. The CDR3 loop is CATSSVSRLEEQFF. The CDR3 DNA is TGCGCCACCTCCTCGGTGAGCCGATTGGAGGAGCAGTTCTTC.

This chain links TRBV7-2 with TRBJ2-7; weak D call: TRBD1 (5 bases). Trimming cost V 5 bases and J 6 bases, with 17 bases left between them. CDR1 is SGHTA and CDR2 is FQGNSA in the germline V gene. The CDR3 spans 14 residues. This chain's CDR3 is CASSPQGPSREQYF. The CDR3, as DNA: TGTGCCAGCAGCCCGCAGGGCCCGTCACGCGAGCAGTACTTC. The whole variable domain, remainder taken from reference TRBV7-2 and TRBJ2-7, is GAGVSQSPSNKVTEKGKDVELRCDPISGHTALYWYRQSLGQGLEFLIYFQGNSAPDKSGLPSDRFSAERTGGSVSTLTIQRTQQEDSAVYLCASSPQGPSREQYFGPGTRLTVT.

V usage is TRBV18 and J usage is TRBJ1-2; 8 bases match TRBD1. Germline V gives CDR1 KGHSH, CDR2 LQKENI. J was trimmed by 8 bases and V by 6 bases; bases with no gene match: 17. The CDR3 is 16 residues long. The CDR3 spells CASSDPGTGLIGGYTF. CDR3 nucleotides: TGTGCCAGCTCCGACCCCGGGACAGGCCTAATCGGAGGCTACACCTTC.

The chain links TRBV19 to TRBJ2-4; D not certain. The V and J ends lost 3 bases and 0 bases respectively, with 6 bases between them. The germline CDR1 and CDR2 sequences are LNHDA and SQIVND (reference sequence). The CDR3 runs to 14 residues. CDR3 loop: CASSIRVAKNIQYF. The CDR3 DNA is TGTGCCAGTAGTATTAGGGTAGCCAAAAACATTCAGTACTTC.

V and J are TRBV5-4 and TRBJ1-5; D unclear. Trimming took off 2 bases at V and 7 bases at J, with 13 bases between the two ends. CDR1 and CDR2 (germline): SGHNT, YYREEE (reference sequence). This CDR3 has 14 amino acids. DNA for the CDR3: TGTGCCAGCAGCTTAGATCCGGTGGGACAGCCCCAGCATTTT. It specifies CASSLDPVGQPQHF.

This sequence joins TRBV29-1 and TRBJ2-1; D unresolved. The CDR3 totals 12 residues. Deletions cut 6 bases from V and 4 bases from J, with 10 bases between. Germline V gene data show CDR1 as SQVTM and CDR2 as ANQGSEA. CDR3 DNA sequence: TGCAGCGTCAGAGGTGGGTACAATGAGCAGTTCTTC. Translating it yields CSVRGGYNEQFF.

The chain links TRBV5-1 to TRBJ2-5; 10 bases agree with TRBD2. CDR3 size: 14 residues. Germline CDR1 reads SGHRS; CDR2 reads YFSETQ. V was pared by 3 bases and J by 3 bases, with 2 bases of the junction left unmatched. The DNA for the CDR3 is TGCGCCAGCAGCTACGGACTAGCGGAAGAGACCCAGTACTTC. Amino acids: CASSYGLAEETQYF.

V is TRBV5-5 and J is TRBJ2-1; no definite D call. In germline, CDR1 is SGHKS, CDR2 YYEKEE (reference sequence). The length of the CDR3 is 15 residues. Trimming took 3 bases from V and 0 from J, leaving 10 bases between them. This CDR3 reads CASSSPSSSYNEQFF. In nucleotides, the CDR3 is TGTGCCAGCAGCTCCCCGTCGAGCTCCTACAATGAGCAGTTCTTC. Based on the CDR3 plus reference TRBV5-5 and TRBJ2-1, the full variable domain is DAGVTQSPTHLIKTRGQQVTLRCSPISGHKSVSWYQQVLGQGPQFIFQYYEKEERGRGNFPDRFSARQFPNYSSELNVNALLLGDSALYLCASSSPSSSYNEQFFGPGTRLTVL.